This T cell receptor beta chain was sequenced during a study of T cell responses to AZD1222 COVID-19 vaccine. General observations from the study: A mostly white British donor set with more females was recruited, and clonal diversity was possibly underestimated.

This clone was observed a handful of times. Its antigen is unknown. Method: immunoSEQ multiplex PCR; TCRdb's copy keeps in-frame clones and lacks some. The sample gives about 120,000 clones, approximately 91% of which show up once; 0.9% to 1.2% is in the top ten. The CDR3 consists of 16 residues. The V end lost 5 bases, the J end lost 9 bases, and 25 bases lay between the germline ends. Looked up from germline, CDR1 is SGHAT and CDR2 is FQNNGV. This chain links TRBV11-2 with TRBJ1-1; tentative D call: TRBD1 (5 bases). This TCR came from an adult who received the AZD1222 COVID-19 vaccine. This specimen was peripheral blood, taken 28 days after the second AZD1222 dose. The CDR3 region is CASSKGAWDGGPQAFF. For the CDR3, the DNA is TGTGCCAGCAGCAAAGGGGCCTGGGATGGAGGCCCCCAAGCTTTCTTT.